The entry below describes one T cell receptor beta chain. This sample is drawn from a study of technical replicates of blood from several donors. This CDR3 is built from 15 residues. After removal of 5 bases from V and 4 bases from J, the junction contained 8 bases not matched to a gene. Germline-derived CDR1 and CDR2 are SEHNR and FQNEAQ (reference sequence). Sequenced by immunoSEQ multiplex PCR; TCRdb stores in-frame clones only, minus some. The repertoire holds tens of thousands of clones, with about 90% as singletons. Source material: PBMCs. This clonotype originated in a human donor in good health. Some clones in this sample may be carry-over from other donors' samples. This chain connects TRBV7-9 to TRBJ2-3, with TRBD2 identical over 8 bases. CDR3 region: CASSRLRGVADTQYF. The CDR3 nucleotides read TGTGCCAGCAGCCGCTTGCGGGGGGTGGCAGATACGCAGTATTTT.